The text below deals with one TCR beta chain. What it binds is not known. Mismatch with germline at one junction end may stem from a read error. Only in-frame clones appear in the TCRdb table, and some are missing; sequencing was by immunoSEQ multiplex PCR. Among hundreds of thousands of clones, around 72% were seen once, and the ten largest hold less than 2%. This CDR3 region has 13 residues. The V gene's germline CDR1 is MNHNS and CDR2 SASEGT. The data originate from a study of shared clonotypes between healthy human individuals. Study-level background: Each donor contributed plates that comprised three CD4 naive, three CD4 memory, two CD8 naive and one CD8 memory.

General study points: Only blood samples were collected, and tissue repertoires likely differ.

This TCR came from a woman younger than 45 in good health. V is TRBV6-1 and J is TRBJ2-7; D ambiguous. Sequenced material: memory CD4+ T cells sorted from blood. Regarding subset: CD45RA-negative fraction. This chain's CDR3 is CARTTAESFEQYF. Written as DNA, the CDR3 is TGTGCTCGAACGACGGCAGAATCCTTCGAGCAGTACTTC.